Sequencing of this T cell receptor beta chain was carried out in a study of T-cell memory formation after mild COVID-19. Via MiXCR, TCRdb re-called the 5' RACE reads, giving one row per CDR3 protein. The sample lists about 150,000 distinct CDR3 sequences, approximately 15% occurring once. Trimming took 2 bases from V and 3 from J; bases not matched to a gene: 2. This CDR3 contains 14 residues. The sequencing sample was made of PBMCs or a T cell subset sorted from them (not recorded which). The genes are TRBV12-3 or TRBV12-4 and TRBJ2-7; 9 bases line up with TRBD1. The origin of this receptor is an adult woman who had mild COVID-19 (a few samples of this study predate the infection). Cell type and time point are not known. CDR3 in amino acids: CASSLPGQGYEQYF. The CDR3 nucleotides read TGTGCCAGCAGTTTACCGGGACAGGGCTACGAGCAGTACTTC.